The 20 T cell receptor beta chains below come from one sample, sequenced in a study of beta chain features in type 1 diabetes. The isolated RNA, all of it, was reverse transcribed, so expressed TCRB transcripts were what got sequenced. Repertoires were generated with immunoSEQ multiplex PCR, while TCRdb's copy carries only in-frame clones and drops some. The table lists roughly 150,000 clones, around 8% of them singletons, with approximately 0.69% in the top ten. Sequenced: central memory CD4+ T cells from blood. The receptors derive from a man younger than 30 in good health.

This clone was detected only a few times. The V and J genes are TRBV5-4 and TRBJ1-1, with TRBD1 matching over 10 bases. With V trimmed by 0 bases and J by 5 bases, 4 bases remained unmatched. Germline V gives CDR1 SGHNT, CDR2 YYREEE (reference sequence). The CDR3 runs 15 residues. This chain's CDR3 is CASSLVGQGITEAFF. In DNA, the CDR3 is TGTGCCAGCAGCTTGGTGGGACAGGGGATAACTGAAGCTTTCTTT. Variable domain in full (rest from reference TRBV5-4 and TRBJ1-1): ETGVTQSPTHLIKTRGQQVTLRCSSQSGHNTVSWYQQALGQGPQFIFQYYREEENGRGNFPPRFSGLQFPNYSSELNVNALELDDSALYLCASSLVGQGITEAFFGQGTRLTVV.

The chain has TRBV5-1 and TRBJ1-5; maybe TRBD1 (6 bases). The CDR3 spans 15 residues. The ends were cut back, 1 base at V and 2 bases at J, with 10 bases in the middle. Per the germline V gene, CDR1 is SGHRS and CDR2 is YFSETQ. The CDR3: CASSLSGAGNQPQHF. The CDR3 DNA reads as TGCGCCAGCAGCTTGTCAGGGGCGGGCAATCAGCCCCAGCATTTT.

The V call is TRBV6-1, the J call TRBJ1-5; D might be TRBD1 (5 bases). The V gene's germline CDR1 is MNHNS and CDR2 SASEGT. Trimming stripped 4 bases from V and 0 bases from J, with 10 bases between. The length of the CDR3 is 15 residues. This CDR3 reads CASSGGLYSNQPQHF. DNA of the CDR3: TGTGCCAGCAGTGGGGGACTGTATAGCAATCAGCCCCAGCATTTT.

This clone was found a few times. The chain links TRBV7-2 to TRBJ2-7; 9 bases map to TRBD2. The V segment lost 2 bases and the J segment 4 bases; nucleotides outside the gene matches: 6. The CDR3 sequence is 15 residues long. In germline, CDR1 is SGHTA, CDR2 FQGNSA. The CDR3 region is CASSLNDLAGYEQYF. CDR3 nucleotide sequence: TGTGCCAGCAGCTTAAACGATCTAGCGGGGTACGAGCAGTACTTC.

V is TRBV30 and J is TRBJ1-6, with D possibly being TRBD1 (6 bases). Trimming pared 1 base from V and 10 bases from J, leaving 11 bases between. The CDR3 covers 13 residues. Per the germline V gene, CDR1 is GTSNPN and CDR2 is SVGIG (reference sequence). The CDR3 DNA sequence: TGTGCCTGGAGTGAACAGGGCCGGTCACCCCTCCACTTT. It specifies CAWSEQGRSPLHF.

This clone has only a few counts. V gene TRBV5-1 combines with J gene TRBJ2-2, with D perhaps matching TRBD1 (6 bases). Germline V gene sequence: CDR1 SGHRS, CDR2 YFSETQ. The V end lost 5 bases, the J end lost 3 bases, and 14 bases lay between the germline ends. The CDR3 covers 15 residues. The CDR3 sequence: CASRTGSVDTGELFF. The CDR3 DNA reads as TGCGCCAGCAGAACAGGGTCCGTGGACACCGGGGAGCTGTTTTTT.

This clone was seen a few times. This sequence joins TRBV4-1 and TRBJ2-5, with 7 bases lining up with TRBD1. CDR1 is MGHRA, CDR2 YSYEKL, per germline. J gave up 5 bases and V 1 base, and 10 bases lay outside the gene matches. The CDR3 has 16 residues. DNA of the CDR3: TGCGCCAGCAGCCAAGGCCTGGGACAGTTTCCGGAGACCCAGTACTTC. It is translated as CASSQGLGQFPETQYF.

This clone appeared a few times. The chain links TRBV7-3 to TRBJ2-3; possibly TRBD2 for D (6 bases). Germline CDR1 reads SGHTA; CDR2 reads FQGTGA. V dropped 2 bases and J dropped 4 bases, with 16 bases sitting between them. The CDR3 covers 16 residues. CDR3 loop: CASSLSLGRDPDTQYF. As DNA, the CDR3 is TGTGCCAGCAGCTTATCGCTAGGGCGGGACCCAGATACGCAGTATTTT.

This clone has only a few counts. The genes are TRBV4-2 and TRBJ2-2; possibly TRBD2 for D (6 bases). The CDR3 is made up of 16 amino acids. V was cut by 4 bases and J by 7 bases, with 19 bases left in between. Germline V gives CDR1 LGHNA, CDR2 YNFKEQ. The CDR3 coding sequence is TGTGCCAGCAGCCGATCCGCCGGGACTCTTAACGGGGAGCTGTTTTTT. Protein sequence: CASSRSAGTLNGELFF.

The chain carries TRBV28 and TRBJ1-2, with TRBD1 identical over 7 bases. The germline V gene encodes CDR1 MDHEN and CDR2 SYDVKM. The CDR3 consists of 13 residues. V was pared by 5 bases and J by 9 bases, with 9 bases of the junction left unmatched. The CDR3 protein is CASSPGGGESYTF. In DNA, the CDR3 is TGTGCCAGCAGTCCGGGAGGGGGCGAGAGCTACACCTTC.

This clone was observed at least ten times. V is TRBV28 and J is TRBJ1-4; 8 bases align to TRBD1. Germline CDR1 MDHEN, CDR2 SYDVKM. J was trimmed by 5 bases and V by 6 bases; bases with no gene match: 5. The CDR3 is 14 residues long. CDR3 DNA: TGTGCCAGCAGCTCGGGACAGGCCAATGAAAAACTGTTTTTT. It encodes CASSSGQANEKLFF.

This chain links TRBV7-9 with TRBJ2-7; 13 nucleotides align to TRBD2. CDR3 length: 16 amino acids. Germline V CDR1 and CDR2: SEHNR, FQNEAQ (reference sequence). V lost 1 base and J lost 0; bases outside the gene matches: 0. The CDR3 DNA follows: TGTGCCAGCAGCTTAGGACTAGCGGGAGGCTCCTACGAGCAGTACTTC. Its protein is CASSLGLAGGSYEQYF.

The table lists this clone with a few counts. The chain combines TRBV15 with TRBJ2-7, with 11 bases matching TRBD1. The CDR3 extends over 15 amino acids. Trimming cost V 1 base and J 5 bases; bases outside gene matches: 4. CDR1 is LNHNV, CDR2 YYDKDF, per germline (reference sequence). DNA of the CDR3: TGTGCCACCAGCAGAGGGGGGACAGGGGGTCACGAGCAGTACTTC. Translation: CATSRGGTGGHEQYF.

CDR3 DNA: TGTGCCAGCAGTGAATTGGGTGCAGGGGTTTCTAATTCACCCCTCCACTTT. It is translated as CASSELGAGVSNSPLHF. This rearrangement joins TRBV25-1 to TRBJ1-6, with D maybe TRBD1 (6 bases). The CDR3 spans 17 residues. Trimming removed 1 base at V and 6 bases at J, with 16 bases between. The germline V gene encodes CDR1 MGHDK and CDR2 SYGVNS.

The sample holds a few counts of this clone. The J gene is TRBJ2-6, the V gene TRBV2; TRBD1 aligns across 9 bases. V lost 5 bases, J lost 4 bases, and 3 bases stayed unmatched. CDR3 length: 15 amino acids. Per the germline V gene, CDR1 is SNHLY and CDR2 is FYNNEI. The CDR3 DNA reads as TGTGCCAGCAGTTTACAGGGGGCAGGGGCCAACGTCCTGACTTTC. Protein product: CASSLQGAGANVLTF.

This clone was seen at least ten times. The V call is TRBV7-2, the J call TRBJ2-7, with TRBD1 matching over 7 bases. The CDR3 totals 14 residues. CDR1 and CDR2 (germline): SGHTA, FQGNSA. The J segment lost 3 bases and the V segment lost 5 bases, leaving 7 bases of the junction unmatched. For the CDR3, the DNA is TGTGCCAGCAGCCAGAGGACAGGATACTACGAGCAGTACTTC. This translates into CASSQRTGYYEQYF.

This rearrangement joins TRBV11-2 to TRBJ2-7, with D possibly TRBD1 on 5 matching bases. The CDR3 contains 12 residues. Germline loops: CDR1 SGHAT, CDR2 FQNNGV. V lost 0 bases to trimming and J lost 8 bases, with 8 bases between them. Written as DNA, the CDR3 is TGTGCCAGCAGCTTAGATAGGGGCAAGCAGTACTTC. Encoded protein: CASSLDRGKQYF.

The gene calls are TRBV28 and TRBJ1-5; TRBD1 agrees at 7 bases. Germline V gene data show CDR1 as MDHEN and CDR2 as SYDVKM. Trimming cost V 7 bases and J 5 bases; bases outside gene matches: 8. The CDR3 consists of 14 residues. The chain's CDR3 is CASNDRAGDQPQHF. In DNA, the CDR3 is TGTGCCAGCAATGACAGGGCCGGGGATCAGCCCCAGCATTTT.

The rearrangement joins TRBV18 to TRBJ2-1; 12 bases fit TRBD2. This CDR3 contains 19 residues. The germline gives CDR1 KGHSH, CDR2 LQKENI. With 3 bases clipped from V and 0 bases from J, the junction kept 9 bases outside the gene matches. This CDR3 is CASSPKTSGGQDSYNEQFF. CDR3 DNA sequence: TGTGCCAGCTCACCCAAAACTAGCGGGGGGCAGGACTCCTACAATGAGCAGTTCTTC. The whole variable domain, remainder taken from reference TRBV18 and TRBJ2-1, is NAGVMQNPRHLVRRRGQEARLRCSPMKGHSHVYWYRQLPEEGLKFMVYLQKENIIDESGMPKERFSAEFPKEGPSILRIQQVVRGDSAAYFCASSPKTSGGQDSYNEQFFGPGTRLTVL.

This clone was seen only a few times. V is TRBV6-5 and J is TRBJ2-1, with 12 bases that match TRBD2. V was pared by 10 bases and J by 8 bases, with 9 bases of the junction left unmatched. Germline CDR1 and CDR2: MNHEY and SVGAGI. This CDR3 is 14 amino acids long. The CDR3 DNA follows: TGTGCCACCGCCTCACTAGCGGGGGGACATGAGCAGTTCTTC. Encoded protein: CATASLAGGHEQFF.